This T cell receptor (beta chain) was recorded in a study of response to subunit inactivated influenza vaccine. CDR1 is LGHDT and CDR2 is YNNKEL in the germline V gene (reference sequence). The CDR3 is 15 residues long. The V segment lost 0 bases and the J segment 2 bases; nucleotides outside the gene matches: 2. Note on this clonotype: This may come from a read error, since a much larger clone is one base off.

TCRdb called the RT-PCR reads again in MiXCR, with one record for every CDR3 protein. The sample has around 570,000 distinct CDR3 sequences, about 11% seen once; the top ten hold approximately 11%. The sample was also linked to a second study, of T cells expressing NK-cell markers. That investigation notes: 5'RACE template switching built TCR beta cDNA with unique molecular identifiers. The TCR beta repertoires originated in sorted CD3+CD56+NKG2C+, CD3+CD56+NKG2C- and CD3+CD56-NKG2C+ T cells. Dominant NKG2C+ clonotypes in five to seven donors made up 1.0-7.0% of CD8+ T cells.

The receptor comes from a man over 45 who received an inactivated influenza vaccine. The input for sequencing was PBMCs from blood, taken on the day of vaccination. The gene calls are TRBV3-1 and TRBJ2-7, with TRBD1 identical over 9 bases. CDR3 in DNA: TGTGCCAGCAGCCAAGAAGACAGGGGGGCCTACGAGCAGTACTTC. Translated: CASSQEDRGAYEQYF.